One and the same sample provided the 6 T cell receptor beta chains below, sequenced in a study of control samples from healthy donors and cancer patients (dated by TCRdb to the early 2020s). Libraries were made using the immunoSEQ multiplex PCR assay. Drawn from immuneACCESS, this table holds only the in-frame rearrangements with V and J called that TCRdb kept. Clones are partly lost; checked studies trace under half to an unresolved V gene and leave the rest unexplained. Here the sample has about 140,000 clones; just over 85% occur a single time. The ten largest clones add up to approximately 1.8% of the sample. Material: blood. Receptor source: a man aged 18 to 35 in good health.

A few counts support this clone. The chain recombines TRBV7-2 with TRBJ2-7; D is possibly TRBD2 (6 bases). Germline CDR1 and CDR2: SGHTA and FQGNSA. Trimming took off 2 bases at V and 5 bases at J, with 10 bases between the two ends. The CDR3 sequence is 13 residues long. CDR3: CASSLSAGNEQYF. CDR3 nucleotide sequence: TGTGCCAGCAGCTTATCTGCGGGGAACGAGCAGTACTTC.

J is TRBJ2-5 and V is TRBV5-1; tentatively, D is TRBD1 (6 bases). There are 14 residues in the CDR3. V was trimmed by 0 bases and J by 5 bases, leaving 11 bases between them. In germline, CDR1 is SGHRS, CDR2 YFSETQ. The CDR3 reads CASSLGGPFETQYF. The CDR3 coding sequence is TGCGCCAGCAGCTTGGGGGGGCCGTTTGAGACCCAGTACTTC.

This chain connects TRBV28 to TRBJ1-3; D ambiguous. Per germline, CDR1 MDHEN and CDR2 SYDVKM. V dropped 6 bases and J dropped 0 bases, with 9 bases sitting between them. CDR3 length equals 14 residues. This chain's CDR3 is CASSIRGSGNTIYF. CDR3 bases: TGTGCCAGCAGCATAAGAGGCTCTGGAAACACCATATATTTT.

The chain combines TRBV28 with TRBJ2-1; possibly TRBD2 for D (6 bases). The V gene's germline CDR1 is MDHEN and CDR2 SYDVKM. Trimming took 6 bases from V and 4 from J, leaving 19 bases between them. The CDR3 extends over 16 amino acids. CDR3 in amino acids: CASRILGRGPYNEQFF. CDR3 in DNA: TGTGCCAGCAGAATCCTTGGGCGGGGCCCATACAATGAGCAGTTCTTC. Variable domain in full (rest from reference TRBV28 and TRBJ2-1): DVKVTQSSRYLVKRTGEKVFLECVQDMDHENMFWYRQDPGLGLRLIYFSYDVKMKEKGDIPEGYSVSREKKERFSLILESASTNQTSMYLCASRILGRGPYNEQFFGPGTRLTVL.

The chain combines TRBV14 with TRBJ2-7, with D tentatively TRBD1 or TRBD2 (6 bases each). Germline CDR1 is SGHDN and CDR2 is FVKESK. Deletions cut 4 bases from V and 2 bases from J, with 9 bases between. The CDR3 totals 13 residues. Here the CDR3 reads CASSLGGTYEQYF. The CDR3 DNA follows: TGTGCCAGCAGCCTCGGGGGCACCTACGAGCAGTACTTC.

The chain couples TRBV7-3 to TRBJ2-5, with 7 bases fitting TRBD1. Germline CDR1 is SGHTA and CDR2 is FQGTGA. This CDR3 has 14 amino acids. The ends lost 5 bases at V and 2 bases at J; junction bases unmatched: 5. The CDR3 spells CASSPTGLQETQYF. The CDR3 DNA sequence: TGTGCCAGCAGCCCGACAGGGTTACAAGAGACCCAGTACTTC.